Listed here are 5 T cell receptor beta chains from one sample, sequenced in a study of CD8 T cells in ankylosing spondylitis (dated by TCRdb to between 2016 and 2019). The library relied on 5' RACE. The listed sequencing device is Illumina HiSeq 2500. TCRdb trimmed the raw reads at Q25, called clones with MiXCR and kept productive beta chains. Every entry covers one CDR3 protein and lists the most common genes and DNA from its rows. The sample table lists under 250,000 distinct CDR3 sequences, approximately 30% of them with a count of one. The top ten constitute approximately 4% of the sample. The sequenced material came from blood, either unsorted or a sorted T cell fraction (not recorded which). These receptors came from a male donor with ankylosing spondylitis or in good health (not recorded which).

Of note for this clonotype: No conserved phenylalanine or tryptophan ends this CDR3, so it is likely a read error. The chain joins TRBV5-1 to TRBJ1-1, with 7 bases lining up with TRBD1. The CDR3 is made up of 15 amino acids. Germline V CDR1 and CDR2: SGHRS, YFSETQ. The junction had 6 bases not matched to a gene; V was cut back by 4 bases and J by 0 bases. This chain's CDR3 is CASSRGTDMNTEAFL. The CDR3 DNA sequence: TGCGCCAGCAGCCGCGGGACAGACATGAACACTGAAGCTTTCTTG.

This clonotype was observed at least ten times. The chain combines TRBV12-3 or TRBV12-4 with TRBJ2-3; no clear D gene. The ends were cut back, 6 bases at V and 5 bases at J, with 9 bases in the middle. This CDR3 is 12 amino acids long. CDR3 sequence (DNA): TGTGCCAGCAGCGATTCGGGAGATACGCAGTATTTT. This gives the protein CASSDSGDTQYF.

This CDR3 is CASSGGSTGEYQETQYF. CDR3 nucleotides: TGTGCCAGCAGTGGAGGGAGTACGGGAGAGTACCAAGAGACCCAGTACTTC. The V and J genes are TRBV6-1 and TRBJ2-5, with a weak D call TRBD2 (6 bases). Trimming took off 4 bases at V and 0 bases at J, with 18 bases between the two ends. The CDR3 loop spans 17 amino acids. The germline CDR1 and CDR2 sequences are MNHNS and SASEGT.

The table lists this clonotype with a few counts. The chain employs TRBV20-1 and TRBJ1-2; D uncertain. Germline V gene data show CDR1 as DFQATT and CDR2 as SNEGSKA (reference sequence). This CDR3 has 13 residues. V lost 1 base, J lost 6 bases, and 12 bases lay in between. The CDR3, as DNA: TGCAGTGCTAGAGGAGTAGGCCTCAATGGCTACACCTTC. Protein product: CSARGVGLNGYTF.

This clonotype has a handful of counts. The V gene is TRBV20-1, the J gene TRBJ1-1; a possible D gene is TRBD1 (6 bases). This CDR3 has 13 residues. Trimming left V 7 bases short and J 4 bases short, with 16 bases between. Germline lookup yields CDR1 DFQATT and CDR2 SNEGSKA (reference sequence). CDR3 bases: TGCAGTGGTAACAGGGATAGCAGCACTGAAGCTTTCTTT. Protein: CSGNRDSSTEAFF.